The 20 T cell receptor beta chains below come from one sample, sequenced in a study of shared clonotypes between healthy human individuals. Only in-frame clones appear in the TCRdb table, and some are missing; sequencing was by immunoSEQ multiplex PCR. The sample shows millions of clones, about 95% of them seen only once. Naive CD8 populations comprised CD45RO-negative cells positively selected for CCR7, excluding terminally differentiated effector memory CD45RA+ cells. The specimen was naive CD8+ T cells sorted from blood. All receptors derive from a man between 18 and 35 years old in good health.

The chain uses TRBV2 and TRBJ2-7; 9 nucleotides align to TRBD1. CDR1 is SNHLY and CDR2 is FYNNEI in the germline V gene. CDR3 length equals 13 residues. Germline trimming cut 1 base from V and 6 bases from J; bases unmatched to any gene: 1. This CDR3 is CASSEGTGVEQYF. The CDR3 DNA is TGTGCCAGCAGTGAAGGGACAGGGGTCGAGCAGTACTTC. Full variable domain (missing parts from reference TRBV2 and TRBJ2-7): EPEVTQTPSHQVTQMGQEVILRCVPISNHLYFYWYRQILGQKVEFLVSFYNNEISEKSEIFDDQFSVERPDGSNFTLKIRSTKLEDSAMYFCASSEGTGVEQYFGPGTRLTVT.

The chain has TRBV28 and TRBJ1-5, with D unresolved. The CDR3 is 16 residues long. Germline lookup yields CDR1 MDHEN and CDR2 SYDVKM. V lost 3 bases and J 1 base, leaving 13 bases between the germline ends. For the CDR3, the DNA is TGTGCCAGCAGTTTTTTCGGTGAAGGGAGCAATCAGCCCCAGCATTTT. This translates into CASSFFGEGSNQPQHF.

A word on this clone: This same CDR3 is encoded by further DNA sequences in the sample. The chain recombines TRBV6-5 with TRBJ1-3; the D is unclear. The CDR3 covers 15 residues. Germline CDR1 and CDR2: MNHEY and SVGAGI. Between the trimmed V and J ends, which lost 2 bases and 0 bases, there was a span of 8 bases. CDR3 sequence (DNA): TGTGCCAGCAGTTACGGGGATAGCTCTGGAAACACCATATATTTT. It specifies CASSYGDSSGNTIYF.

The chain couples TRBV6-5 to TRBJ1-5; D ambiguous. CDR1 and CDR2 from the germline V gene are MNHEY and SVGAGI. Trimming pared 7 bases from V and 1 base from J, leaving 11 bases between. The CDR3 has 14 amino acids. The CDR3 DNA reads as TGTGCCAGCAATCCATGGAGCAGCAATCAGCCCCAGCATTTT. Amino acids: CASNPWSSNQPQHF.

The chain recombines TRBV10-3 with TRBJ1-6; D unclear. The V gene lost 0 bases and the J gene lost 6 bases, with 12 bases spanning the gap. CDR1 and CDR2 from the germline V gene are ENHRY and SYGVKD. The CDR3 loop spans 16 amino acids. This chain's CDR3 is CAISESISWSNSPLHF. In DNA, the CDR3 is TGTGCCATCAGTGAGTCGATTAGCTGGAGTAATTCACCCCTCCACTTT.

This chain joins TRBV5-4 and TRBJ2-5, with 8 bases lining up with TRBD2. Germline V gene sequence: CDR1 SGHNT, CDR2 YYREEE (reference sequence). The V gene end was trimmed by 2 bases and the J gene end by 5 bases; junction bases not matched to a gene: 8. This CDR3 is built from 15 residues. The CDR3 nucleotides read TGTGCCAGCAGCTTTGCGGGAGGTTCTTATGAGACCCAGTACTTC. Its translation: CASSFAGGSYETQYF.

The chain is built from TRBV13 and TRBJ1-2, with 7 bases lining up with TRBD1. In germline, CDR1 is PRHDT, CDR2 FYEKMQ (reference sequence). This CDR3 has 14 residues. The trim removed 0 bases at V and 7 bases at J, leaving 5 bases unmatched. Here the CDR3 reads CASSLGVGTVGYTF. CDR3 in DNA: TGTGCCAGCAGCTTAGGGGTAGGGACAGTTGGCTACACCTTC.

The CDR3 nucleotides are TGTGCCAGCAGGACCACCGGGACATACGATCGGTACTTC. It yields the protein CASRTTGTYDRYF. The gene calls are TRBV28 and TRBJ2-7; a weak D match, TRBD1 (6 bases). Germline V gene data show CDR1 as MDHEN and CDR2 as SYDVKM. Deletions cut 6 bases from V and 12 bases from J, with 21 bases between. This CDR3 has 13 amino acids. The whole variable domain, filled in from reference TRBV28 and TRBJ2-7, reads DVKVTQSSRYLVKRTGEKVFLECVQDMDHENMFWYRQDPGLGLRLIYFSYDVKMKEKGDIPEGYSVSREKKERFSLILESASTNQTSMYLCASRTTGTYDRYFGPGTRLTVT.

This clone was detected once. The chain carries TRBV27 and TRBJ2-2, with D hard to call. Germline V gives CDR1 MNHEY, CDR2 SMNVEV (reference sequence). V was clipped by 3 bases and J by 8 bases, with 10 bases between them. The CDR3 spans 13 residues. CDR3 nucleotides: TGTGCCAGCAGTTTTGACCACGGGGGGGAGCTGTTTTTT. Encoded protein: CASSFDHGGELFF.

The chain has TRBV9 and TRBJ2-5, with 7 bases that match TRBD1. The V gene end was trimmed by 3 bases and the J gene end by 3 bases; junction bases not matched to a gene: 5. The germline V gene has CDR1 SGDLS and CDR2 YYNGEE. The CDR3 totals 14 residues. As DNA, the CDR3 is TGTGCCAGCAGCGGAGGGGGCAGGGAAGAGACCCAGTACTTC. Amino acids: CASSGGGREETQYF.

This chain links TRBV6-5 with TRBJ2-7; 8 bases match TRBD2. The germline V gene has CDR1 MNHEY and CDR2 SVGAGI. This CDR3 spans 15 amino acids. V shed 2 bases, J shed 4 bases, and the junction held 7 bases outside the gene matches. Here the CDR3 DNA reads TGTGCCAGCAGTTACCGGGGTAGCGGGATGTACGAGCAGTACTTC. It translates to CASSYRGSGMYEQYF.

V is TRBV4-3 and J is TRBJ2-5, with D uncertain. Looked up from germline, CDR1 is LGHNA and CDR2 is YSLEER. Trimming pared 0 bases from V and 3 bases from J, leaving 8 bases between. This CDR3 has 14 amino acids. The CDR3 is CASSQDWSEETQYF. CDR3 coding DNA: TGCGCCAGCAGCCAAGATTGGAGCGAAGAGACCCAGTACTTC.

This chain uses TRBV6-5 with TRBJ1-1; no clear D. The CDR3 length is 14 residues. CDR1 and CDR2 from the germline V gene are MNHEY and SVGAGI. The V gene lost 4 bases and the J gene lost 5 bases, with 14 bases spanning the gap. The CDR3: CASSSGPLGTEAFF. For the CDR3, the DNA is TGTGCCAGCAGTTCGGGCCCCCTGGGGACTGAAGCTTTCTTT.

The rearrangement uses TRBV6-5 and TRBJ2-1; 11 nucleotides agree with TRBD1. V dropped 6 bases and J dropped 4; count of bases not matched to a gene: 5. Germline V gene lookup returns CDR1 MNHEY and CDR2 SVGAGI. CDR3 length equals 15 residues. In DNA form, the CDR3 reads TGTGCCAGCAGAAGGGGGACAGGGGGTTACAATGAGCAGTTCTTC. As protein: CASRRGTGGYNEQFF.

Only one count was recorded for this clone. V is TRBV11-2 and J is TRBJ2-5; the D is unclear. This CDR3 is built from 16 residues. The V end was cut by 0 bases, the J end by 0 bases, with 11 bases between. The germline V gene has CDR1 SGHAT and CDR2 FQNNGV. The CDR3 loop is CASSLDLGKDQETQYF. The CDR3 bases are TGTGCCAGCAGCTTAGATCTGGGCAAAGACCAAGAGACCCAGTACTTC.

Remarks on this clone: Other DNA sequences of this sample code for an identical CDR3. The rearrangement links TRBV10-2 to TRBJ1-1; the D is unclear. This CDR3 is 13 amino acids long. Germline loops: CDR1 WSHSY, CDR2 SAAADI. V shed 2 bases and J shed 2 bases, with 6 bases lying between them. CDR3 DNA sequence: TGCGCCAGCAGTGAGACAGTTAACACTGAAGCTTTCTTT. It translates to CASSETVNTEAFF.

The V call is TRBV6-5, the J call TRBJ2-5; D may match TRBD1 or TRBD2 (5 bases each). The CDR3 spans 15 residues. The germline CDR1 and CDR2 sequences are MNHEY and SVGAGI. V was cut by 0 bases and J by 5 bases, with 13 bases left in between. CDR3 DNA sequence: TGTGCCAGCAGTTACTCGAACGGGGCGTTCGAGACCCAGTACTTC. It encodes CASSYSNGAFETQYF.

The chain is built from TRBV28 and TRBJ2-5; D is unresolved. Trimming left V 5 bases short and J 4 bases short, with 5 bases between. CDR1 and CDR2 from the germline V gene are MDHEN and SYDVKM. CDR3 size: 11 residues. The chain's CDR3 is CASSPSETQYF. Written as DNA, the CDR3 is TGTGCCAGCAGTCCATCAGAGACCCAGTACTTC. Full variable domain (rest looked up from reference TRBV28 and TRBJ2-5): DVKVTQSSRYLVKRTGEKVFLECVQDMDHENMFWYRQDPGLGLRLIYFSYDVKMKEKGDIPEGYSVSREKKERFSLILESASTNQTSMYLCASSPSETQYFGPGTRLLVL.

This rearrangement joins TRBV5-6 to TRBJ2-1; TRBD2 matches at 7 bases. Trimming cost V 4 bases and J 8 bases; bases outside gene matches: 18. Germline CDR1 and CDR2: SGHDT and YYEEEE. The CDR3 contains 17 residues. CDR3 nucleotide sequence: TGTGCCAGCAGCCCCTTTGGGGCGGGAGTGATCCTGGATGAGCAGTTCTTC. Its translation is CASSPFGAGVILDEQFF.

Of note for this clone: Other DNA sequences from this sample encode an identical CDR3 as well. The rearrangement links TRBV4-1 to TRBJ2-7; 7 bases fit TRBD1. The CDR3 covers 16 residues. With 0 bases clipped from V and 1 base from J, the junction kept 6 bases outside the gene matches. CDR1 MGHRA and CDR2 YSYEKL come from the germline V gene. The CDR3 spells CASSQDPGTASYEQYF. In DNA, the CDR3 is TGCGCCAGCAGCCAAGATCCCGGGACAGCTTCCTACGAGCAGTACTTC.